This passage covers 18 T cell receptor beta chains from one sample sequenced in a study of T cells in Graves' hyperthyroidism and ophthalmopathy. The TCR beta CDR3 regions underwent amplification using RNA transcripts as the source. Using the HTBI primer set, a first-round RT-PCR was run on the TCR CDR3. Each CDR3 protein is one row after TCRdb ran MiXCR on the multiplex PCR reads. The sample has hundreds of thousands of distinct CDR3 sequences, about a sixth seen once; the top ten hold under 3.5%. Sequencing input: blood. These receptors were obtained from a middle-aged woman with Graves' ophthalmopathy.

This clonotype was recorded many times. The rearrangement uses TRBV20-1 and TRBJ1-1; the D is unclear. CDR1 is DFQATT and CDR2 is SNEGSKA in the germline V gene (reference sequence). The CDR3 totals 13 residues. The germline V and J ends were trimmed by 3 bases and 0 bases, with 8 bases remaining between them. The CDR3 DNA sequence: TGCAGTGCTAGCAGAGATATGAACACTGAAGCTTTCTTT. Protein product: CSASRDMNTEAFF.

The V call is TRBV5-5, the J call TRBJ2-1, with TRBD2 as a possible D gene (6 bases). The germline CDR1 and CDR2 sequences are SGHKS and YYEKEE (reference sequence). Trimming stripped 3 bases from V and 4 bases from J, with 20 bases between. This CDR3 is built from 17 residues. The CDR3 loop is CASSSHRVAGPYNEQFF. The CDR3 DNA sequence: TGTGCCAGCAGCTCCCACCGGGTGGCGGGGCCTTACAATGAGCAGTTCTTC.

This clonotype was recorded at least ten times. The chain links TRBV30 to TRBJ1-1; 7 nucleotides line up with TRBD1. Germline trimming cut 5 bases from V and 11 bases from J; bases unmatched to any gene: 14. Germline V lookup: CDR1 GTSNPN, CDR2 SVGIG (reference sequence). CDR3 size: 13 residues. CDR3 amino acids: CAWDLGGSTRAFF. CDR3 sequence (DNA): TGTGCCTGGGACTTAGGGGGCTCAACGAGGGCTTTCTTT. Drawing the rest from reference TRBV30 and TRBJ1-1, the complete variable domain is SQTIHQWPATLVQPVGSPLSLECTVEGTSNPNLYWYRQAAGRGLQLLFYSVGIGQISSEVPQNLSASRPQDRQFILSSKKLLLSDSGFYLCAWDLGGSTRAFFGQGTRLTVV.

This clonotype appeared many times. The chain couples TRBV11-2 to TRBJ2-3; D is ambiguous. V lost 1 base and J lost 6, with 8 bases in between. The CDR3 has 13 amino acids. From germline, CDR1 is SGHAT and CDR2 FQNNGV. The CDR3 reads CASSLVWMDTQYF. CDR3 nucleotide sequence: TGTGCCAGCAGCTTAGTATGGATGGATACGCAGTATTTT.

This clonotype was counted at least ten times. The chain combines TRBV12-3 or TRBV12-4 with TRBJ2-3; D is unresolved. Trimming pared 6 bases from V and 1 base from J, leaving 8 bases between. This CDR3 has 13 residues. CDR3 protein: CASREGGTDTQYF. The CDR3 DNA reads TGTGCCAGCAGGGAAGGAGGCACAGATACGCAGTATTTT.

There are many counts of this clonotype. V usage is TRBV18 and J usage is TRBJ1-1; no reliable D call. Germline loops: CDR1 KGHSH, CDR2 LQKENI. V gave up 3 bases and J gave up 0 bases, with 8 bases separating them. CDR3 length equals 14 residues. The CDR3 here is CASSPSVLNTEAFF. The CDR3 coding sequence is TGTGCCAGCTCACCCTCAGTATTGAACACTGAAGCTTTCTTT.

This clonotype was counted ten times or more. J is TRBJ2-5 and V is TRBV2; D is perhaps TRBD2 (6 bases). Trimming stripped 4 bases from V and 8 bases from J, with 14 bases between. This CDR3 is built from 13 residues. Germline V gene data show CDR1 as SNHLY and CDR2 as FYNNEI. In nucleotides, the CDR3 is TGTGCCAGCAGTGGGGACCCGGGGGATACCCAGTACTTC. Protein sequence: CASSGDPGDTQYF.

This clonotype was recorded a few times. The J gene is TRBJ2-1, the V gene TRBV12-5, with D possibly TRBD1 on 6 matching bases. The germline CDR1 and CDR2 sequences are LGHNT and FRNRAP. The CDR3 is 14 residues long. Deletions cut 6 bases from V and 7 bases from J, with 16 bases between. The CDR3 protein is CASGLPTTGNEQFF. CDR3 sequence (DNA): TGTGCTAGTGGCCTCCCTACCACAGGGAATGAGCAGTTCTTC.

The chain couples TRBV25-1 to TRBJ1-6; 7 nucleotides line up with TRBD1. V lost 4 bases and J lost 9; bases outside the gene matches: 12. Germline V lookup: CDR1 MGHDK, CDR2 SYGVNS. The CDR3 sequence is 16 residues long. This chain's CDR3 is CASSGSVQGGISPLHF. Written as DNA, the CDR3 is TGTGCCAGCAGTGGATCGGTCCAGGGGGGTATTTCACCCCTCCACTTT.

The chain links TRBV6-5 to TRBJ2-3; possibly TRBD1 or TRBD2 for D (5 bases each). Trimming took off 4 bases at V and 2 bases at J, with 22 bases between the two ends. Germline assignment: CDR1 MNHEY and CDR2 SVGAGI. The CDR3 consists of 18 residues. The CDR3 protein is CASSSPPGPHHPTDTQYF. The DNA of the CDR3 is TGTGCCAGCAGTTCTCCTCCGGGACCACACCACCCCACAGATACGCAGTATTTT.

This clonotype has ten or more counts. The J gene is TRBJ1-2, the V gene TRBV7-9, with D perhaps matching TRBD1 (5 bases). V gave up 5 bases and J gave up 9 bases, with 22 bases separating them. Germline V gives CDR1 SEHNR, CDR2 FQNEAQ (reference sequence). This CDR3 region has 15 residues. The CDR3 here is CASSTTGTGSDRYTF. CDR3 nucleotide sequence: TGTGCCAGCAGCACAACCGGGACGGGGAGTGATCGCTACACCTTC.

This clonotype was seen at least ten times. This rearrangement joins TRBV3-1 to TRBJ1-1, with D tentatively TRBD1 (5 bases). The V gene lost 7 bases and the J gene lost 5 bases, with 14 bases spanning the gap. The CDR3 length is 13 residues. The V gene's germline CDR1 is LGHDT and CDR2 YNNKEL (reference sequence). Here the CDR3 reads CASTPQGGTEAFF. The CDR3 DNA is TGTGCCAGCACCCCCCAGGGAGGGACTGAAGCTTTCTTT.

This clonotype was counted at least ten times. J is TRBJ1-2 and V is TRBV2, with TRBD1 identical over 10 bases. This CDR3 spans 13 amino acids. Per the germline V gene, CDR1 is SNHLY and CDR2 is FYNNEI. V shed 7 bases and J 5 bases; nucleotides not matched to a gene: 4. The CDR3 DNA is TGTGCCAGCACCCAGGGACAGGGGTATGGCTACACCTTC. Amino acids: CASTQGQGYGYTF.

The CDR3 sequence: CASSDYSSTF. CDR3 coding DNA: TGTGCCAGCAGTGATTACAGTAGCACCTTC. This chain connects TRBV6-1 to TRBJ1-2; no clear D. The CDR3 is 10 amino acids. The germline CDR1 and CDR2 sequences are MNHNS and SASEGT. The ends were cut back, 3 bases at V and 13 bases at J, with 9 bases in the middle.

This clonotype was counted ten times or more. The chain recombines TRBV3-1 with TRBJ1-6, with D possibly matching TRBD1 (6 bases). V gave up 6 bases and J gave up 7 bases, with 13 bases separating them. This CDR3 is built from 14 residues. Germline V gene data show CDR1 as LGHDT and CDR2 as YNNKEL (reference sequence). The CDR3: CASSPGVTNSPLHF. DNA for the CDR3: TGTGCCAGCAGTCCAGGGGTTACCAATTCACCCCTCCACTTT.

This clonotype was picked up a small number of times. This sequence joins TRBV6-2 or TRBV6-3 and TRBJ1-5; a weak D match, TRBD1 (5 bases). CDR3 size: 19 residues. The germline V and J ends were trimmed by 0 bases and 0 bases, with 18 bases remaining between them. The germline V gene encodes CDR1 MNHEY and CDR2 SVGEGT. The CDR3 reads CASSYSNKLWTPSNQPQHF. CDR3 nucleotide sequence: TGTGCCAGCAGTTACTCGAATAAGCTATGGACACCTAGCAATCAGCCCCAGCATTTT.

There are many counts of this clonotype. An end of the junction does not agree with germline; a read error may underlie this. The J gene is TRBJ1-5, the V gene TRBV20-1; possibly TRBD1 for D (5 bases). The CDR3 contains 13 residues. The V gene's germline CDR1 is DFQATT and CDR2 SNEGSKA (reference sequence). The CDR3 here is CSARGTADQPQHF. The CDR3 region has the DNA TGCAGTGCGAGAGGGACTGCCGATCAGCCCCAGCATTTT.

The table lists this clonotype with a few counts. The V and J genes are TRBV12-3 or TRBV12-4 and TRBJ2-5; TRBD2 aligns across 9 bases. The CDR3 loop spans 15 amino acids. The V gene end was trimmed by 3 bases and the J gene end by 6 bases; junction bases not matched to a gene: 8. Here the CDR3 reads CASSFSSGGRKTQYF. For the CDR3, the DNA is TGTGCCAGCAGTTTCAGTAGCGGGGGCCGGAAGACCCAGTACTTC.